This record looks at one T cell receptor beta chain sequence and its context. CDR1 MNHEY and CDR2 SMNVEV come from the germline V gene (reference sequence). The CDR3 spans 16 residues. V shed 6 bases and J 1 base; nucleotides not matched to a gene: 9. Per the study methods: Nucleated cell counts were estimated from reference gene primer amplification. Profiled with immunoSEQ multiplex PCR; TCRdb holds only in-frame clones, not every one. V and J calls and clone size are given by that table; D and trimming were obtained from the DNA. The sample holds about 120,000 clones; 65% to 90% are singletons and the top ten take roughly a tenth. This sample was included in a study of blood T cell repertoires in COVID-19.

The sequenced sample was peripheral blood. The clonotype comes from an elderly man with acute or convalescent COVID-19. The rearrangement uses TRBV27 and TRBJ1-1, with 9 bases identical to TRBD1. The CDR3 protein is CASSRDREVGNTEAFF. The DNA of the CDR3 is TGTGCCAGCAGCAGGGACAGGGAGGTAGGGAACACTGAAGCTTTCTTT.